Each of the 32 T cell receptor beta chains below was sequenced from the same sample in a study of blood T cell repertoires in COVID-19. Using immunoSEQ multiplex PCR, the repertoire was profiled, and TCRdb retains in-frame clones only, with some absent. Of about 200,000 clones listed, 82% are singletons. The sequencing input was PBMCs or T cells enriched from blood (not recorded which). The receptor set was obtained from a woman aged 55 to 70 with acute COVID-19.

The rearrangement joins TRBV14 to TRBJ2-7; 8 nucleotides align to TRBD1. Germline assignment: CDR1 SGHDN and CDR2 FVKESK. Trimming removed 6 bases from V and 5 bases from J; junction bases left unmatched: 9. CDR3 length: 14 residues. CDR3 sequence reads: CASSRAGGLNEQYF. CDR3 sequence (DNA): TGTGCCAGCAGTCGGGCAGGGGGCTTGAACGAGCAGTACTTC.

The J gene is TRBJ2-1, the V gene TRBV10-3, with TRBD2 matching over 12 bases. The length of the CDR3 is 16 residues. Germline CDR1 is ENHRY and CDR2 is SYGVKD. Unmatched junction bases numbered 7, after V lost 3 bases and J lost 7 bases. The CDR3 loop is CAISEMTSGSRNEQFF. The CDR3 DNA reads TGTGCCATCAGTGAAATGACTAGCGGGAGTAGGAATGAGCAGTTCTTC.

The J gene is TRBJ1-6, the V gene TRBV3-1 (or the pseudogene TRBV3-2), with 8 nucleotides matching TRBD1. The V and J ends lost 4 bases and 7 bases, in that order; junction bases with no gene match: 3. The CDR3 is 14 amino acids. Germline-derived CDR1 and CDR2 are LGHDT and YNNKEL (reference sequence). The CDR3 region is CASSPRQGNSPLHF. The CDR3 DNA sequence: TGTGCCAGCAGCCCTCGACAGGGGAATTCACCCCTCCACTTT.

Remarks on this clone: A read error may produce the germline difference seen at one junction end. The chain carries TRBV4-3 and TRBJ1-6; TRBD1 matches at 8 bases. Germline V gives CDR1 LGHNA, CDR2 YSLEER. The CDR3 is 14 amino acids. The CDR3 DNA is TGCGCCAGCAACCAACAGGGGGATAATTCACCCCTCCACTTT. Protein sequence: CASNQQGDNSPLHF.

DNA for the CDR3: TGCGCCAGCAGCCAAGATAGACTAGCGGGAGGATCGTACGAGCAGTACTTC. Protein: CASSQDRLAGGSYEQYF. The genes are TRBV4-1 and TRBJ2-7, with 13 bases that match TRBD2. The junction had 6 bases not matched to a gene; V was cut back by 0 bases and J by 4 bases. CDR1 and CDR2 (germline): MGHRA, YSYEKL. This CDR3 contains 17 residues.

As regards this clone: Other nucleotide sequences in the sample specify the same CDR3. The V and J genes are TRBV10-1 and TRBJ2-5; TRBD1 is a possible D gene (5 bases). V gave up 2 bases and J gave up 4 bases, with 5 bases separating them. CDR3 length: 12 residues. Germline CDR1 reads WNHNN; CDR2 reads SYGVQD (reference sequence). The CDR3 DNA reads as TGCGCCAGCAGTGAGAGGGGAGAGACCCAGTACTTC. Translating gives CASSERGETQYF.

This chain uses TRBV19 with TRBJ1-1, with D hard to call. This CDR3 comprises 16 residues. Trimming left V 6 bases short and J 0 bases short, with 17 bases between. The V gene's germline CDR1 is LNHDA and CDR2 SQIVND (reference sequence). The CDR3 sequence: CASRPISLRMNTEAFF. The CDR3 DNA reads as TGTGCCAGTAGGCCTATATCCCTGAGGATGAACACTGAAGCTTTCTTT.

CDR3 region: CASSQNGQPQHF. The CDR3 region has the DNA TGTGCCAGCAGCCAAAACGGTCAGCCCCAGCATTTT. The V gene is TRBV14, the J gene TRBJ1-5; D unresolved. Trimming pared 2 bases from V and 6 bases from J, leaving 5 bases between. Germline CDR1 SGHDN, CDR2 FVKESK. The CDR3 runs 12 residues.

The V call is TRBV10-2, the J call TRBJ1-3, with D possibly TRBD1 on 6 matching bases. V was trimmed by 8 bases and J by 2 bases, leaving 16 bases between them. Germline-derived CDR1 and CDR2 are WSHSY and SAAADI. There are 15 residues in the CDR3. The CDR3 sequence: CASRTDSLAGNTIYF. The CDR3 DNA is TGCGCCAGCCGGACGGACAGTTTGGCTGGAAACACCATATATTTT.

The genes are TRBV5-1 and TRBJ2-3, with D hard to call. Germline assignment: CDR1 SGHRS and CDR2 YFSETQ. The V gene lost 4 bases and the J gene lost 3 bases, with 21 bases spanning the gap. CDR3 length: 17 residues. As DNA, the CDR3 is TGCGCCAGCAGCCCCGTTATTACCTATAACCCAACAGATACGCAGTATTTT. Encoded protein: CASSPVITYNPTDTQYF.

The chain is built from TRBV27 and TRBJ1-5; D gene uncertain. V was trimmed by 0 bases and J by 1 base, leaving 7 bases between them. The germline gives CDR1 MNHEY, CDR2 SMNVEV (reference sequence). The CDR3 covers 15 residues. CDR3 sequence (DNA): TGTGCCAGCAGTTTATCTAGAGGGAGCAATCAGCCCCAGCATTTT. It translates to CASSLSRGSNQPQHF.

The J gene is TRBJ2-7, the V gene TRBV3-1 (or the pseudogene TRBV3-2), with D uncertain. Trimming took 3 bases from V and 7 from J, leaving 19 bases between them. This CDR3 is built from 15 residues. Germline values: CDR1 LGHDT, CDR2 YNNKEL (reference sequence). The CDR3 loop is CASSQLAAGAREQYF. The CDR3, as DNA: TGTGCCAGCAGCCAGTTGGCGGCTGGAGCTCGGGAGCAGTACTTC.

This clone was detected a few times. The gene calls are TRBV5-1 and TRBJ1-6, with D perhaps matching TRBD1 (5 bases). The V end was cut by 0 bases, the J end by 7 bases, with 11 bases between. Germline V gene sequence: CDR1 SGHRS, CDR2 YFSETQ. This CDR3 is built from 15 residues. CDR3 sequence: CASSLASGKNSPLHF. The DNA of the CDR3 is TGCGCCAGCAGCTTGGCGTCAGGGAAAAATTCACCCCTCCACTTT.

The rearrangement links TRBV4-2 to TRBJ2-5; 7 bases fit TRBD2. Germline V gene data show CDR1 as LGHNA and CDR2 as YNFKEQ. The trim removed 3 bases at V and 2 bases at J, leaving 9 bases unmatched. The CDR3 has 16 amino acids. CDR3: CASSHNPTGGQETQYF. The CDR3 region has the DNA TGTGCCAGCAGCCACAACCCAACCGGGGGGCAAGAGACCCAGTACTTC.

V and J are TRBV4-3 and TRBJ1-6; perhaps TRBD1 as D (6 bases). V lost 7 bases and J lost 5, with 18 bases in between. CDR1 is LGHNA and CDR2 is YSLEER in the germline V gene. The CDR3 extends over 16 amino acids. CDR3 region: CASKSNGRTDNSPLHF. As DNA, the CDR3 is TGCGCCAGCAAGTCCAACGGGCGGACAGATAATTCACCCCTCCACTTT.

The chain uses TRBV9 and TRBJ2-5, with TRBD2 identical over 12 bases. The CDR3 extends over 16 amino acids. V was clipped by 0 bases and J by 3 bases; unmatched bases: 3. Germline-derived CDR1 and CDR2 are SGDLS and YYNGEE. The CDR3 protein is CASSVGASGGEETQYF. The CDR3 DNA reads TGTGCCAGCAGCGTAGGGGCTAGCGGGGGGGAAGAGACCCAGTACTTC.

J is TRBJ1-1 and V is TRBV7-6; maybe TRBD1 (5 bases). Germline CDR1 SGHVS, CDR2 FNYEAQ. Trimming removed 1 base at V and 4 bases at J, with 10 bases between. The CDR3 has 14 amino acids. The CDR3 region has the DNA TGTGCCAGCAGCTTAGGCGGGGGTACCACTGAAGCTTTCTTT. Its translation is CASSLGGGTTEAFF.

The chain has TRBV30 and TRBJ1-5; no clear D gene. In germline, CDR1 is GTSNPN, CDR2 SVGIG (reference sequence). The ends were cut back, 3 bases at V and 2 bases at J, with 17 bases in the middle. The CDR3 is made up of 16 amino acids. CDR3 in DNA: TGTGCCTGGAGCGCAGGTCATTCGGAGGGCAATCAGCCCCAGCATTTT. It codes for CAWSAGHSEGNQPQHF. The full variable domain, with the rest looked up from reference TRBV30 and TRBJ1-5, is SQTIHQWPATLVQPVGSPLSLECTVEGTSNPNLYWYRQAAGRGLQLLFYSVGIGQISSEVPQNLSASRPQDRQFILSSKKLLLSDSGFYLCAWSAGHSEGNQPQHFGDGTRLSIL.

The chain couples TRBV19 to TRBJ1-2; D perhaps matches TRBD1 (5 bases). Germline V gene sequence: CDR1 LNHDA, CDR2 SQIVND (reference sequence). Trimming removed 5 bases from V and 8 bases from J, with 24 bases in between. This CDR3 region has 16 residues. The CDR3 spells CASSGRPGGLRRGYTF. CDR3 DNA sequence: TGTGCCAGTAGTGGTCGTCCCGGGGGACTTAGGCGAGGCTACACCTTC.

This chain joins TRBV21-1 and TRBJ1-1. TRBV21-1 has pseudogene status. The CDR3 length is 13 residues. The CDR3 sequence: CASSKSGNTEAFF. The CDR3 DNA reads TGTGCCAGCAGCAAATCCGGGAACACTGAAGCTTTCTTT.

CDR3 residues: CASSVRRIDTGELFF. The CDR3 DNA reads as TGTGCCAGCAGCGTAAGGAGGATCGACACCGGGGAGCTGTTTTTT. V usage is TRBV9 and J usage is TRBJ2-2, with D possibly being TRBD2 (5 bases). CDR3 length: 15 residues. The germline gives CDR1 SGDLS, CDR2 YYNGEE. Trimming stripped 1 base from V and 3 bases from J, with 10 bases between.

The chain uses TRBV28 and TRBJ1-4, with a weak D call TRBD1 (5 bases). The CDR3 is 15 amino acids. V was clipped by 5 bases and J by 3 bases, with 13 bases between them. Germline lookup yields CDR1 MDHEN and CDR2 SYDVKM. CDR3 protein: CASSRLGGANEKLFF. The CDR3 DNA is TGTGCCAGCAGTCGCCTGGGGGGAGCTAATGAAAAACTGTTTTTT.

The chain combines TRBV28 with TRBJ2-5, with 9 bases aligning to TRBD2. CDR1 is MDHEN and CDR2 is SYDVKM in the germline V gene. J lost 7 bases, V lost 3 bases, and 6 bases had no gene match. The CDR3 is made up of 14 amino acids. Here the CDR3 DNA reads TGTGCCAGCAGTTTGCGGACAGCGGGGGGGACCCAGTACTTC. Residues: CASSLRTAGGTQYF.

V is TRBV28 and J is TRBJ1-2; 8 nucleotides match TRBD1. The CDR3 is 14 residues long. The junction had 4 bases not matched to a gene; V was cut back by 6 bases and J by 1 base. Germline CDR1 and CDR2: MDHEN and SYDVKM. The CDR3 here is CASRVGQGNYGYTF. For the CDR3, the DNA is TGTGCCAGCAGGGTCGGACAGGGTAACTATGGCTACACCTTC.

The V gene is TRBV9, the J gene TRBJ1-2; D possibly corresponds to TRBD1 (6 bases). V lost 2 bases to trimming and J lost 3 bases, with 26 bases between them. CDR3 length equals 19 residues. Germline CDR1 and CDR2: SGDLS and YYNGEE. The CDR3 nucleotides read TGTGCCAGCAGCGTCCACCCCGTACAGGGAGTGGTTCGGGACTATGGCTACACCTTC. Its protein product is CASSVHPVQGVVRDYGYTF.

V gene TRBV28 combines with J gene TRBJ1-4; 7 nucleotides align to TRBD1. Germline V gene lookup returns CDR1 MDHEN and CDR2 SYDVKM. The ends lost 5 bases at V and 4 bases at J; junction bases unmatched: 4. CDR3 length: 14 residues. As DNA, the CDR3 is TGTGCCAGCAGTGAGGGACAGATTAATGAAAAACTGTTTTTT. It yields the protein CASSEGQINEKLFF.

V is TRBV5-6 and J is TRBJ2-6; 11 bases are a match to TRBD1. The CDR3 sequence is 17 residues long. Per the germline V gene, CDR1 is SGHDT and CDR2 is YYEEEE. With V trimmed by 4 bases and J by 3 bases, 6 bases remained unmatched. CDR3 coding DNA: TGTGCCAGCAGCAAGGACAGGGGGCGAGGTGGGGCCAACGTCCTGACTTTC. Protein: CASSKDRGRGGANVLTF.

This clone was picked up one time. V usage is TRBV24-1 and J usage is TRBJ2-1; maybe TRBD1 (5 bases). The germline V gene has CDR1 KGHDR and CDR2 SFDVKD. V dropped 12 bases and J dropped 8 bases, with 19 bases sitting between them. The CDR3 is made up of 13 amino acids. In DNA, the CDR3 is TGTGCCGTTACAGGCCCAGGAATTTATGAGCAGTTCTTC. It encodes CAVTGPGIYEQFF.

The J gene is TRBJ1-5, the V gene TRBV28; a weak D match, TRBD1 (6 bases). The CDR3 length is 18 residues. The V and J ends lost 2 bases and 2 bases respectively, with 19 bases between them. Germline V gene sequence: CDR1 MDHEN, CDR2 SYDVKM. CDR3 residues: CASSLALGGAFRNQPQHF. CDR3 DNA sequence: TGTGCCAGCAGTTTAGCCCTAGGGGGGGCCTTCCGCAATCAGCCCCAGCATTTT.

This clone turned up a few times. CDR3 sequence: CATSDPAQEDRETQYF. The CDR3 DNA reads as TGTGCCACCAGTGATCCCGCTCAGGAGGATAGAGAGACCCAGTACTTC. This chain connects TRBV24-1 to TRBJ2-5, with D perhaps matching TRBD2 (5 bases). This CDR3 spans 16 amino acids. V was pared by 3 bases and J by 4 bases, with 17 bases between. Per germline, CDR1 KGHDR and CDR2 SFDVKD.

This sequence joins TRBV14 and TRBJ1-1; D not resolved. Trimming removed 3 bases from V and 0 bases from J, with 8 bases in between. Germline CDR1 SGHDN, CDR2 FVKESK. The CDR3 loop spans 14 amino acids. The CDR3 region is CASSQTAVNTEAFF. CDR3 DNA sequence: TGTGCCAGCAGCCAGACGGCGGTGAACACTGAAGCTTTCTTT.

The chain recombines TRBV4-3 with TRBJ2-1, with D perhaps TRBD2 (5 bases). The V end lost 3 bases, the J end lost 3 bases, and 15 bases lay between the germline ends. This CDR3 spans 16 amino acids. The germline gives CDR1 LGHNA, CDR2 YSLEER. The CDR3 DNA is TGCGCCAGCAGCCAGGACTCCAACGGCTTCTACAATGAGCAGTTCTTC. It is translated as CASSQDSNGFYNEQFF.